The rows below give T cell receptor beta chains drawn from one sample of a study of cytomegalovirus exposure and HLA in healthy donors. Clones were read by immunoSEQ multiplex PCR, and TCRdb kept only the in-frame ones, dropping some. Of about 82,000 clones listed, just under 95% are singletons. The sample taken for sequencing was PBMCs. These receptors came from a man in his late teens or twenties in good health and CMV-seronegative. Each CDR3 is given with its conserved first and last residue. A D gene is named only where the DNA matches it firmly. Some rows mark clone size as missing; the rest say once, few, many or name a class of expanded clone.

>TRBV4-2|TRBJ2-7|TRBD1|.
CASSQMGQGFYEQYF
TGTGCCAGCAGCCAAATGGGACAGGGTTTCTACGAGCAGTACTTC
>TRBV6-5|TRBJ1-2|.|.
CASSYQGGYGYTF
TGTGCCAGCAGTTATCAGGGAGGCTATGGCTACACCTTC
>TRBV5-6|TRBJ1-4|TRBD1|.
CASSLGQGTNEKLFF
TGTGCCAGCAGCTTGGGACAGGGCACTAATGAAAAACTGTTTTTT
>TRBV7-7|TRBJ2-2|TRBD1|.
CASSPWTGEAGELFF
TGTGCTAGCAGCCCGTGGACAGGGGAGGCCGGGGAGCTGTTTTTT
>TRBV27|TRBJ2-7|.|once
CASSFGGYSSYEQYF
TGTGCCAGCAGTTTTGGGGGGTACAGCTCCTACGAGCAGTACTTC
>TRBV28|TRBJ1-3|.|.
CASTPPGASGNTIYF
TGTGCCAGCACACCTCCAGGGGCCTCTGGAAACACCATATATTTT
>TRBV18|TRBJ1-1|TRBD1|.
CASASGGTEAFF
TGTGCCAGCGCCTCAGGGGGCACTGAAGCTTTCTTT
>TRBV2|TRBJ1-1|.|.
CASSAALFPKNTEAFF
TGTGCCAGCAGTGCAGCACTCTTTCCCAAGAACACTGAAGCTTTCTTT
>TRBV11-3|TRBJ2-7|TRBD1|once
CASRTGGYEQYF
TGTGCCAGCCGGACAGGGGGCTACGAGCAGTACTTC
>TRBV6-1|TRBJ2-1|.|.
CASSEEYRNNEQFF
TGTGCCAGCAGTGAAGAGTACAGAAACAATGAGCAGTTCTTC
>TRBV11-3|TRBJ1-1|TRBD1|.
CASRDTGGNEAFF
TGTGCCAGCAGGGATACAGGGGGCAATGAAGCTTTCTTT
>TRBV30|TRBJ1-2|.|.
CAWNGVRYGYTF
TGTGCCTGGAACGGGGTTCGGTATGGCTACACCTTC
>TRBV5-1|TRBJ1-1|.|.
CASSFGQLNTEAFF
TGCGCCAGCAGCTTTGGACAGCTGAACACTGAAGCTTTCTTT
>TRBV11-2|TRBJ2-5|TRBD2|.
CASSRTGGAQETQYF
TGTGCCAGCAGCAGAACGGGGGGGGCCCAAGAGACCCAGTACTTC
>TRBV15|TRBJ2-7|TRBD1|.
CATSPPQGNYEQYF
TGTGCCACCAGCCCACCACAGGGGAACTACGAGCAGTACTTC
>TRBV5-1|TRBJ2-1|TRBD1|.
CATGTGQASYNEQFF
TGCGCCACCGGAACCGGACAGGCCTCCTACAATGAGCAGTTCTTC
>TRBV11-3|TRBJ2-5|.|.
CASSPRRGREETQYF
TGTGCCAGCAGTCCAAGGAGGGGGCGCGAGGAGACCCAGTACTTC
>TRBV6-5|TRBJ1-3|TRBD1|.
CASSRDRGNTIYF
TGTGCCAGCAGTCGGGACAGGGGAAACACCATATATTTT
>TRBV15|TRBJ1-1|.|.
CATSSSMNTEAFF
TGTGCCACCAGCAGTTCCATGAACACTGAAGCTTTCTTT
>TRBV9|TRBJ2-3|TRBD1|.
CASSHDRGGPDTQYF
TGTGCCAGCAGCCACGACAGGGGGGGACCAGATACGCAGTATTTT
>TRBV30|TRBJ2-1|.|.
CAWSVAHEQFF
TGTGCCTGGAGTGTGGCCCATGAGCAGTTCTTC
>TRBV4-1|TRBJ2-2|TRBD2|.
CASSQEGSSGGAQTGELFF
TGCGCCAGCAGCCAAGAAGGGTCTAGCGGGGGGGCCCAAACCGGGGAGCTGTTTTTT
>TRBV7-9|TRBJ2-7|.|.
CASSLGSYEQYF
TGTGCCAGCAGCTTAGGCAGCTACGAGCAGTACTTC
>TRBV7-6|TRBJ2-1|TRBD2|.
CASSFTYGTSDNEQFF
TGTGCCAGCAGCTTTACCTACGGGACTAGCGACAATGAGCAGTTCTTC
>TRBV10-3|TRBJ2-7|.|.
CAIRSYEGYEQYF
TGTGCCATCAGAAGTTATGAGGGCTACGAGCAGTACTTC
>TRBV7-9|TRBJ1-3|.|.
CASSLVDFGPGGNTIYF
TGTGCCAGCAGCTTAGTGGATTTCGGTCCAGGGGGAAACACCATATATTTT
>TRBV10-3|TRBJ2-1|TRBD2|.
CAISELAGLVAEQFF
TGTGCCATCAGTGAACTAGCGGGACTAGTAGCCGAGCAGTTCTTC
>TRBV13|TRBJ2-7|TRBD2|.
CASSATSGTSGPYEQYF
TGTGCCAGCAGCGCTACCTCCGGGACTAGCGGGCCCTACGAGCAGTACTTC
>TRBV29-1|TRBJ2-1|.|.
CSVVWRDGYNEQFF
TGCAGCGTTGTTTGGCGGGATGGCTACAATGAGCAGTTCTTC
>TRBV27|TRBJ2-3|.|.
CASRSLQGKARTDTQYF
TGTGCCAGCAGATCACTCCAGGGTAAGGCACGCACAGATACGCAGTATTTT
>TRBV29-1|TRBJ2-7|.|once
CSVEIPGVFSPYEQYF
TGCAGCGTTGAAATCCCCGGAGTCTTTAGTCCCTACGAGCAGTACTTC
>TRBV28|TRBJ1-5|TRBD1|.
CASRWDSDQPQHF
TGTGCCAGCAGATGGGACAGTGATCAGCCCCAGCATTTT
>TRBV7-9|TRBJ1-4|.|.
CASSLAPVANEKLFF
TGTGCCAGCAGCTTAGCGCCAGTTGCTAATGAAAAACTGTTTTTT
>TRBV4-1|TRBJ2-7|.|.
CASSQAGAYEQYF
TGCGCCAGCAGCCAAGCCGGGGCCTACGAGCAGTACTTC
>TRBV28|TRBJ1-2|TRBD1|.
CASSQGQGGYGYTF
TGTGCCAGCAGTCAGGGACAGGGGGGGTATGGCTACACCTTC
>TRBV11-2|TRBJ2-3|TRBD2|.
CASSTVAGAPRDTQYF
TGTGCCAGCAGCACGGTAGCGGGGGCCCCGCGGGATACGCAGTATTTT
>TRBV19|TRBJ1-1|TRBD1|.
CASSIQQGVEAFF
TGTGCCAGTAGTATACAGCAGGGGGTTGAAGCTTTCTTT
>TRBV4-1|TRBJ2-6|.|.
CASQSSPADSGANVLTF
TGCGCCAGCCAATCGTCGCCAGCGGACTCTGGGGCCAACGTCCTGACTTTC
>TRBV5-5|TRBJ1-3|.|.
CASSLPGPSGNTIYF
TGTGCCAGCAGCTTGCCAGGGCCCTCTGGAAACACCATATATTTT
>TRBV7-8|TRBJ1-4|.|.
CASSLEDATNEKLFF
TGTGCCAGCAGCCTGGAGGATGCAACTAATGAAAAACTGTTTTTT
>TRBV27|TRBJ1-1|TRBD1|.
CASSLSQGAGTTEAFF
TGTGCCAGCAGTTTATCACAGGGGGCCGGTACCACTGAAGCTTTCTTT
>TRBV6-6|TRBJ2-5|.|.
CASSQFNWALETQYF
TGTGCCAGCAGTCAATTTAATTGGGCTTTAGAGACCCAGTACTTC
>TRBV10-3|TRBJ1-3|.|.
CASRTAYSGNTIYF
TGTGCCTCCCGGACAGCCTACTCTGGAAACACCATATATTTT
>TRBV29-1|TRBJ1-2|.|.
CSVRANYGYTF
TGCAGCGTTCGGGCTAACTATGGCTACACCTTC
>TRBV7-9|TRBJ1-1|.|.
CASSLGGDTEAFF
TGTGCCAGCAGCTTAGGGGGAGACACTGAAGCTTTCTTT